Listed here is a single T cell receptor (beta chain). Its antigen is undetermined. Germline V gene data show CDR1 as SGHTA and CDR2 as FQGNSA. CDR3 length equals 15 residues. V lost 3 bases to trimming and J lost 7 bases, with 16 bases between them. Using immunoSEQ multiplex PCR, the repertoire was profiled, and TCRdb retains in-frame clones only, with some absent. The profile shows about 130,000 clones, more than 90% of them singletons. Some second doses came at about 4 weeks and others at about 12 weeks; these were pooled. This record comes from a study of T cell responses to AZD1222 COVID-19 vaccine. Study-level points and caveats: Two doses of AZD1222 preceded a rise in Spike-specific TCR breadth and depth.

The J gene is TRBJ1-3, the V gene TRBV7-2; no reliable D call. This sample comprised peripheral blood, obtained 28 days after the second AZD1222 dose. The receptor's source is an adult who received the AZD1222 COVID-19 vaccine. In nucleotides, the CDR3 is TGTGCCAGCAGCTTTCCCATCGCTGCGGGGAACACCATATATTTT. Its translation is CASSFPIAAGNTIYF.